Each of the 25 T cell receptor beta chains below was sequenced from the same sample in a study of spatial heterogeneity in lung cancer. In TCRdb, the 5' RACE reads were re-called with MiXCR into one record per CDR3 protein. The sample holds 27,000 or so distinct CDR3 sequences, over 5% seen once. As for time point: blood at routine non-recurrence follow-up after resection. The input for sequencing was PBMCs, taken at follow-up. Source of these receptors: a female donor with early-stage non-small cell lung cancer.

This clonotype was seen many times. The chain is built from TRBV7-2 and TRBJ2-4; D may be TRBD1 (7 bases). Trimming pared 1 base from V and 0 bases from J, leaving 19 bases between. Germline-derived CDR1 and CDR2 are SGHTA and FQGNSA. CDR3 length: 19 residues. CDR3 nucleotide sequence: TGTGCCAGCAGCTTAGAGGGGGCGTGGGACTCCTCAGCCAAAAACATTCAGTACTTC. Translated, it gives CASSLEGAWDSSAKNIQYF.

This clonotype was seen repeatedly, ten times or more. The chain joins TRBV12-3 or TRBV12-4 to TRBJ2-5, with TRBD1 matching over 12 bases. The V gene end was trimmed by 6 bases and the J gene end by 3 bases; junction bases not matched to a gene: 5. The CDR3 covers 15 residues. The DNA for the CDR3 is TGTGCCAGCAGCAGGGACAGGGGGCGGGAAGAGACCCAGTACTTC. This gives the protein CASSRDRGREETQYF.

This clonotype was seen many times. This chain connects TRBV11-2 to TRBJ2-7; possible D gene TRBD1, 5 bases. V was shortened by 1 base and J by 3 bases, with 10 bases between the two germline ends. The CDR3 is 14 residues long. Germline values: CDR1 SGHAT, CDR2 FQNNGV. The DNA of the CDR3 is TGTGCCAGCAGCTTAGTCCAGGGTCGCTACGAGCAGTACTTC. It encodes CASSLVQGRYEQYF. Drawing the rest from reference TRBV11-2 and TRBJ2-7, the complete variable domain is EAGVAQSPRYKIIEKRQSVAFWCNPISGHATLYWYQQILGQGPKLLIQFQNNGVVDDSQLPKDRFSAERLKGVDSTLKIQPAKLEDSAVYLCASSLVQGRYEQYFGPGTRLTVT.

This clonotype was observed many times. The CDR3 DNA sequence: TGTGCCACCAGCAGAGATCCGACAGGGAATAATGAAAAACTGTTTTTT. Its translation is CATSRDPTGNNEKLFF. J is TRBJ1-4 and V is TRBV15, with 7 nucleotides matching TRBD1. V shed 0 bases and J 4 bases; nucleotides not matched to a gene: 5. CDR1 and CDR2 from the germline V gene are LNHNV and YYDKDF (reference sequence). The CDR3 consists of 16 residues.

Ten or more counts support this clonotype. Written as DNA, the CDR3 is TGCAGCGTCGCGACAGGGTTCAATGAGCAGTTCTTC. It yields the protein CSVATGFNEQFF. The chain uses TRBV29-1 and TRBJ2-1; 7 bases line up with TRBD1. There are 12 residues in the CDR3. J was trimmed by 6 bases and V by 6 bases; bases with no gene match: 5. CDR1 is SQVTM and CDR2 is ANQGSEA in the germline V gene.

This clonotype was recorded at least ten times. J is TRBJ1-3 and V is TRBV9; D perhaps matches TRBD1 (5 bases). This CDR3 is built from 14 residues. Germline CDR1 and CDR2: SGDLS and YYNGEE. The V and J ends lost 0 bases and 1 base respectively, with 5 bases between them. The DNA for the CDR3 is TGTGCCAGCAGCGTAGCAGGGTCTGGAAACACCATATATTTT. It translates to CASSVAGSGNTIYF.

Ten or more counts support this clonotype. The chain links TRBV2 to TRBJ2-7; D may be TRBD2 (5 bases). V lost 3 bases and J lost 7, with 22 bases in between. This CDR3 has 16 amino acids. CDR1 is SNHLY, CDR2 FYNNEI, per germline. The CDR3, as DNA: TGTGCCAGCAGTGAGCCCGCGGGCGGAACTACGGGGGAGCAGTACTTC. Translating gives CASSEPAGGTTGEQYF.

The chain uses TRBV12-3 or TRBV12-4 and TRBJ2-3; weak D call: TRBD2 (6 bases). Deletions cut 8 bases from V and 5 bases from J, with 11 bases between. CDR3 length: 12 residues. CDR3 protein: CASDGGQDTQYF. CDR3 sequence (DNA): TGTGCCAGCGACGGGGGTCAAGATACGCAGTATTTT.

This clonotype has at least ten counts. The chain uses TRBV7-2 and TRBJ1-2; D not resolved. This CDR3 is built from 15 residues. Germline CDR1 SGHTA, CDR2 FQGNSA. V was cut by 1 base and J by 4 bases, with 13 bases left in between. The CDR3 reads CASSLGEPGAYGYTF. For the CDR3, the DNA is TGTGCCAGCAGCTTAGGGGAGCCGGGAGCCTATGGCTACACCTTC.

This clonotype was counted at least ten times. This chain uses TRBV15 with TRBJ2-2; D is undetermined. CDR1 LNHNV and CDR2 YYDKDF come from the germline V gene (reference sequence). CDR3 length: 16 amino acids. Trimming shortened V by 1 base and J by 5 bases, and 14 bases separated the two germline ends. CDR3 in DNA: TGTGCCACCAGCAGAGCCATACGAGGTGTGACCGGGGAGCTGTTTTTT. The encoded protein is CATSRAIRGVTGELFF.

There are many counts of this clonotype. The rearrangement uses TRBV7-6 and TRBJ2-7; D may match TRBD1 or TRBD2 (6 bases each). Germline CDR1 reads SGHVS; CDR2 reads FNYEAQ. The V end lost 0 bases, the J end lost 2 bases, and 11 bases lay between the germline ends. The CDR3 totals 15 residues. The CDR3 is CASSLAGGPAYEQYF. The CDR3 nucleotides read TGTGCCAGCAGCTTAGCGGGGGGCCCCGCCTACGAGCAGTACTTC.

This clonotype was seen a few times. The chain is built from TRBV5-1 and TRBJ2-3; possible D gene TRBD1, 5 bases. The CDR3 spans 15 residues. Per the germline V gene, CDR1 is SGHRS and CDR2 is YFSETQ. V lost 5 bases, J lost 2 bases, and 15 bases lay in between. The DNA of the CDR3 is TGCGCCAGCAGAGGAACAGGAACTTTCACAGATACGCAGTATTTT. This gives the protein CASRGTGTFTDTQYF. Using reference TRBV5-1 and TRBJ2-3 for the parts outside the CDR3, the full variable domain is KAGVTQTPRYLIKTRGQQVTLSCSPISGHRSVSWYQQTPGQGLQFLFEYFSETQRNKGNFPGRFSGRQFSNSRSEMNVSTLELGDSALYLCASRGTGTFTDTQYFGPGTRLTVL.

This clonotype has ten or more counts. The chain combines TRBV14 with TRBJ2-5; D is tentatively TRBD1 or TRBD2 (5 bases each). With 5 bases removed from V and 5 bases from J, the gap between germline ends came to 18 bases. This CDR3 is built from 15 residues. In germline, CDR1 is SGHDN, CDR2 FVKESK. The CDR3 reads CASSYSLGRQETQYF. The CDR3 DNA is TGTGCCAGCAGCTACTCCCTAGGGAGACAGGAGACCCAGTACTTC.

This clonotype came up many times. This rearrangement joins TRBV27 to TRBJ2-3; possibly TRBD1 for D (5 bases). The germline gives CDR1 MNHEY, CDR2 SMNVEV (reference sequence). The CDR3 runs to 15 residues. The V end lost 3 bases, the J end lost 4 bases, and 14 bases lay between the germline ends. The CDR3 protein is CASSFSAGWPDTQYF. For the CDR3, the DNA is TGTGCCAGCAGTTTTTCGGCAGGGTGGCCAGATACGCAGTATTTT.

This clonotype is classed as medium-sized (0.01 to 0.1%). The chain is built from TRBV6-1 and TRBJ1-5, with 7 bases aligning to TRBD1. The CDR3 length is 15 residues. In germline, CDR1 is MNHNS, CDR2 SASEGT. With V trimmed by 7 bases and J by 0 bases, 6 bases remained unmatched. CDR3 in DNA: TGTGCCAGCAACGGGGGACAGTTTAGCAATCAGCCCCAGCATTTT. It specifies CASNGGQFSNQPQHF.

This clonotype was observed at least ten times. This sequence joins TRBV9 and TRBJ2-7; 8 nucleotides align to TRBD2. With 0 bases clipped from V and 2 bases from J, the junction kept 4 bases outside the gene matches. Germline CDR1 is SGDLS and CDR2 is YYNGEE. The CDR3 is 15 amino acids. CDR3 sequence (DNA): TGTGCCAGCAGCGTAGAAACGGGGGGGCCCTACGAGCAGTACTTC. Translated, it gives CASSVETGGPYEQYF.

This clonotype occurred many times. V and J are TRBV29-1 and TRBJ1-2; D unclear. Germline CDR1 is SQVTM and CDR2 is ANQGSEA. Trimming cost V 4 bases and J 4 bases, with 7 bases left between them. The CDR3 extends over 11 amino acids. In DNA form, the CDR3 reads TGCAGCGTTGGGGGAATCTATGGCTACACCTTC. It codes for CSVGGIYGYTF.

This clonotype was observed many times. The rearrangement links TRBV6-1 to TRBJ1-5; D is unresolved. Germline V gives CDR1 MNHNS, CDR2 SASEGT. This CDR3 is 13 amino acids long. Trimming took off 8 bases at V and 4 bases at J, with 12 bases between the two ends. This CDR3 reads CASLVEFNQPQHF. CDR3 sequence (DNA): TGTGCCAGCCTTGTGGAGTTTAATCAGCCCCAGCATTTT.

The table lists this clonotype with many counts. The gene calls are TRBV2 and TRBJ2-6, with 7 nucleotides matching TRBD1. The junction had 15 bases not matched to a gene; V was cut back by 10 bases and J by 0 bases. There are 18 residues in the CDR3. In germline, CDR1 is SNHLY, CDR2 FYNNEI. CDR3 in amino acids: CAIHHLTGARSGANVLTF. The CDR3 nucleotides read TGTGCCATCCACCACCTAACAGGGGCCCGCTCTGGGGCCAACGTCCTGACTTTC. Supplemented by reference TRBV2 and TRBJ2-6, the full variable domain reads EPEVTQTPSHQVTQMGQEVILRCVPISNHLYFYWYRQILGQKVEFLVSFYNNEISEKSEIFDDQFSVERPDGSNFTLKIRSTKLEDSAMYFCAIHHLTGARSGANVLTFGAGSRLTVL.

The sample holds many counts of this clonotype. The chain joins TRBV4-1 to TRBJ1-1, with 8 bases identical to TRBD1. This CDR3 contains 13 residues. Trimming took 4 bases from V and 6 from J; bases not matched to a gene: 4. Germline CDR1 is MGHRA and CDR2 is YSYEKL. Here the CDR3 reads CASSRGQGSEAFF. The CDR3 DNA reads as TGCGCCAGCAGCCGTGGACAGGGCTCTGAAGCTTTCTTT.

The chain links TRBV7-9 to TRBJ2-1, with TRBD2 identical over 7 bases. Germline V gives CDR1 SEHNR, CDR2 FQNEAQ (reference sequence). The CDR3 is 15 amino acids. Trimming took 5 bases from V and 6 from J; bases not matched to a gene: 10. The CDR3 DNA follows: TGTGCCAGCAGCACGCGGACTGGCGGGGGCAATGAGCAGTTCTTC. The encoded protein is CASSTRTGGGNEQFF.

The table lists this clonotype with many counts. The chain has TRBV28 and TRBJ2-3; no clear D gene. Germline V gives CDR1 MDHEN, CDR2 SYDVKM. The length of the CDR3 is 13 residues. V lost 4 bases to trimming and J lost 0 bases, with 5 bases between them. DNA of the CDR3: TGTGCCAGCAGTTCGGGTAGCACAGATACGCAGTATTTT. Translating it yields CASSSGSTDTQYF.

This clonotype was seen at least ten times. This chain links TRBV20-1 with TRBJ2-3; D may be TRBD2 (5 bases). Looked up from germline, CDR1 is DFQATT and CDR2 is SNEGSKA (reference sequence). Trimming removed 6 bases from V and 2 bases from J, with 18 bases in between. This CDR3 has 15 residues. The CDR3 sequence is CSAPRVELVTDTQYF. In DNA, the CDR3 is TGCAGTGCGCCTAGAGTAGAACTAGTCACAGATACGCAGTATTTT.

This clonotype occurred many times. V usage is TRBV20-1 and J usage is TRBJ2-1; 10 bases are a match to TRBD2. The CDR3 is 14 residues long. V lost 6 bases to trimming and J lost 3 bases; unmatched junction nucleotides: 5. CDR1 is DFQATT and CDR2 is SNEGSKA in the germline V gene (reference sequence). The CDR3 DNA reads TGCAGTGCGCAGCTAGCGGGAGTCTACAATGAGCAGTTCTTC. Translating gives CSAQLAGVYNEQFF.

This clonotype was recorded many times. A single base separates this from a much larger clone, so it may be a read error. The chain carries TRBV29-1 and TRBJ2-3, with D possibly TRBD1 on 6 matching bases. V was pared by 1 base and J by 10 bases, with 18 bases between. From germline, CDR1 is SQVTM and CDR2 ANQGSEA. This CDR3 has 14 residues. The CDR3 spells CSVEGDDRSLAQYF. The DNA for the CDR3 is TGCAGCGTTGAAGGGGACGACAGGTCCTTGGCGCAGTATTTT.